These T cell receptor beta chains were read from a single sample in a study of blood T cells in healthy people across ages. From the 5' RACE reads, TCRdb called clonotypes with MiXCR, one entry per CDR3 protein. In the table there are around 1,500,000 distinct CDR3 sequences, around 42% of which are singletons. The sequenced sample was blood. Source of these receptors: a woman in her late teens or twenties in good health. Each CDR3 is given with its conserved first and last residue. The D gene is left open where the match is weak. Clone size is stated in some rows and not others, as once, few, many or a class when expanded.

CDR3	DNA	V	D	size	J
CASSSEKMRITSSYNEQFF	TGTGCCAGCAGCTCGGAAAAGATGCGGATAACCAGCTCCTACAATGAGCAGTTCTTC	TRBV3-1	.	.	TRBJ2-1
CASSRQDYDTGELFF	TGTGCCAGCAGCCGACAGGACTATGACACCGGGGAGCTGTTTTTT	TRBV12-3/TRBV12-4	.	few	TRBJ2-2
CAWSVGWGRKPYEQYF	TGTGCCTGGAGTGTTGGGTGGGGGCGCAAGCCCTACGAGCAGTACTTC	TRBV30	.	.	TRBJ2-7
CASSPPSERDIQYF	TGTGCCAGCAGTCCGCCTAGCGAGCGGGACATTCAGTACTTC	TRBV12-3/TRBV12-4	.	few	TRBJ2-4
CASSLDLWASYEQYF	TGTGCCAGCAGCCTGGACCTTTGGGCCTCCTACGAGCAGTACTTC	TRBV7-4	.	few	TRBJ2-7
CARSSADALHSYNEQFF	TGTGCCCGCAGTTCGGCGGACGCCCTCCACTCCTACAATGAGCAGTTCTTC	TRBV12-3/TRBV12-4	.	once	TRBJ2-1
CSDRRGSSNQPQHF	TGCAGTGATAGGCGGGGGAGCAGCAATCAGCCCCAGCATTTT	TRBV20-1	.	once	TRBJ1-5
CATTDPRENTDTQYF	TGTGCCACCACAGATCCCAGGGAGAACACAGATACGCAGTATTTT	TRBV24-1	.	.	TRBJ2-3
CASTGTGIPNEQFF	TGTGCCAGCACAGGGACAGGGATCCCCAATGAGCAGTTCTTC	TRBV11-2	TRBD1	.	TRBJ2-1
CASRTSGADTQYF	TGTGCCAGCCGCACATCTGGGGCAGATACGCAGTATTTT	TRBV18	.	.	TRBJ2-3
CASSQVWDEQYF	TGCGCCAGCAGCCAAGTGTGGGACGAGCAGTACTTC	TRBV4-1	.	.	TRBJ2-7
CASSQAGDMAQHF	TGTGCCAGCAGCCAGGCAGGGGACATGGCCCAGCATTTT	TRBV3-1	.	.	TRBJ1-5
CSARDLGGDEKLFF	TGCAGTGCTAGAGATTTGGGGGGGGATGAAAAACTGTTTTTT	TRBV20-1	.	.	TRBJ1-4
CASSPRVGADYNEQYF	TGTGCCAGCTCACCACGCGTAGGCGCAGACTACAATGAGCAGTACTTC	TRBV18	.	.	TRBJ2-7
CSASRHEQYF	TGCAGTGCGAGTCGACACGAGCAGTACTTC	TRBV20-1	.	.	TRBJ2-7
CASIPTGQGGEQYF	TGTGCCAGCATTCCAACAGGACAGGGCGGAGAGCAGTACTTC	TRBV12-3/TRBV12-4	TRBD1	.	TRBJ2-7
CASSSGQPRLEQYF	TGCGCCAGCAGCTCGGGACAGCCACGCCTCGAGCAGTACTTC	TRBV5-1	TRBD1	.	TRBJ2-7